This T cell receptor (beta chain) was profiled in a study of blood T cell repertoires in COVID-19. In the study overall: The United States, Italy and Spain were the sources of the acute and convalescent COVID-19 samples. In each case, the material was cDNA or gDNA derived from T cells, B-cell-depleted T cells, or PBMCs.

CDR1 is SGHAT, CDR2 FQNNGV, per germline. The CDR3 runs to 15 residues. With 3 bases removed from V and 9 bases from J, the gap between germline ends came to 18 bases. Methods used by the authors: Amplification of reference gene primers was used by the study to estimate nucleated cell counts. Using immunoSEQ multiplex PCR, the repertoire was profiled, and TCRdb retains in-frame clones only, with some absent. D and trimming were read from the DNA, whereas the V and J calls and clone size are those reported in that table. The table includes tens of thousands of clones, about 82% detected once. This clone has only a few counts.

This sequence originates from an elderly woman in a cohort sampled during active or convalescent COVID-19. Sequencing was performed on peripheral blood. The V and J genes are TRBV11-2 and TRBJ2-1; D is perhaps TRBD1 (6 bases). CDR3 region: CASSLPGDLNGEQFF. The DNA of the CDR3 is TGTGCCAGCAGCTTGCCAGGGGATTTGAACGGTGAGCAGTTCTTC.